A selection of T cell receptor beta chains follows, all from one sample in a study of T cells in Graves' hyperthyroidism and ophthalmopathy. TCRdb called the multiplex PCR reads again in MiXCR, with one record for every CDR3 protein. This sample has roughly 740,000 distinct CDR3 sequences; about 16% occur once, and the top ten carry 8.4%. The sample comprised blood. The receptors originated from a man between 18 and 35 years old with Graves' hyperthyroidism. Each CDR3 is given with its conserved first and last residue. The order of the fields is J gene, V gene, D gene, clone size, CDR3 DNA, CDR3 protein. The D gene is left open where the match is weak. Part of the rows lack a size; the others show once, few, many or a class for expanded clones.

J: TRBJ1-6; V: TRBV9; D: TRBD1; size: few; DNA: TGTGCCAGCAGCGTAGACCGAGGCAGGGGGGAATCACCCCTCCACTTT; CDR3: CASSVDRGRGESPLHF
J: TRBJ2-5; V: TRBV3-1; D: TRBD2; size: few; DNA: TGTGCCAGCAGCGCAAGTCGTAGCGGGGTGAGGGGAGAGACCCAGTACTTC; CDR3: CASSASRSGVRGETQYF
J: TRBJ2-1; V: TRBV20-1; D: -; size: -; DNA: TGCAGTGCTCGTCCCTGGGACCCTTCCAACAATGAGCAGTTCTTC; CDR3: CSARPWDPSNNEQFF
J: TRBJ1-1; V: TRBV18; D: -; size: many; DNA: TGTGCCAGCTCACCTAGGACGAACACTGAAGCTTTCTTT; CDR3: CASSPRTNTEAFF
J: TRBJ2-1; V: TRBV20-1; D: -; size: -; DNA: TGCAGTGCCCGCCACTCCAATGAGCAGTTCTTC; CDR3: CSARHSNEQFF
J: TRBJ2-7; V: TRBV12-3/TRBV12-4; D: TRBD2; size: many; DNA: TGTGCCAGCAGTTTCGGGAGGACCGAGCAGTACTTC; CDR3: CASSFGRTEQYF
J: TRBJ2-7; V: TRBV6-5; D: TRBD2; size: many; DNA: TGTGCCAGCAGTTACTCCGGGACTAGCGACCGGGAGCAGTACTTC; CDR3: CASSYSGTSDREQYF
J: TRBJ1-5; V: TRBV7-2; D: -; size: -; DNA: TGTGCCAGCAGCACCCACGCCCACCAGCCCCAGCATTTT; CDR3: CASSTHAHQPQHF
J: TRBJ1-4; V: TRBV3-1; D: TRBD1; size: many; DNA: TGTGCCAGCAGCTCCCGGGACAGGGAATCGGGAAAACTGTTTTTT; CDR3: CASSSRDRESGKLFF
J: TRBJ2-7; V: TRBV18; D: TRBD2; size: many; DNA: TGTGCCAGCTCACCGTACGGGACTAGCCAGGACGAGCAGTACTTC; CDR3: CASSPYGTSQDEQYF
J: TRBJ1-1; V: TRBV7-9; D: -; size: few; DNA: TGTGCCAGCAGCTTAACCCGGATGGACACTGAAGCTTTCTTT; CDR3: CASSLTRMDTEAFF
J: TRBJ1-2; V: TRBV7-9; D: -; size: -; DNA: TGTGCCAGCAGCTTACCCCTGGCCGGGAACTATGGCTACACCTTC; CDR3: CASSLPLAGNYGYTF
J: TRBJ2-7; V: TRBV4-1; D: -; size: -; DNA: TGCGCCAGCAGCCAGTCCGGACAAAGCTCCTACGAGCAGTACTTC; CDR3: CASSQSGQSSYEQYF
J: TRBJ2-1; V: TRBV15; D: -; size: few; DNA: TGTGCCACCAGCAGCCGGGGGGCCTTTAATGAGCAGTTCTTC; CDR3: CATSSRGAFNEQFF
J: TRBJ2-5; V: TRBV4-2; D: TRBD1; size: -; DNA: TGTGCCAGCAGCTCGATCCCCGGACAGGGTTATCAAGAGACCCAGTACTTC; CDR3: CASSSIPGQGYQETQYF
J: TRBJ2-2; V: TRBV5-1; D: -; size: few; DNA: TGCGCCAGCAGCTTGGAGGACCACACCGGGGAGCTGTTTTTT; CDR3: CASSLEDHTGELFF
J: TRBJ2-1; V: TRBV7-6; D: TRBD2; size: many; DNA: TGTGCCAGCAGCCCAATGGGGACTACTAGAAGCAATGAGCAGTTCTTC; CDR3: CASSPMGTTRSNEQFF
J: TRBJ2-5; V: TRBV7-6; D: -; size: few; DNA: TGTGCCAGCAGCTTTCCCGGGACCGATGAGACCCAGTACTTC; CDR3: CASSFPGTDETQYF
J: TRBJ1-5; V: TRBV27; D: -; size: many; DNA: TGTGCCAGCAGTTTCTCCAATCAGCCCCAGCATTTT; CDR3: CASSFSNQPQHF
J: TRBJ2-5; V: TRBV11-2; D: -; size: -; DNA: TGTGCCAGCAGAACCCGGGGCCGGGGGGAGACCCAGTACTTC; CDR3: CASRTRGRGETQYF
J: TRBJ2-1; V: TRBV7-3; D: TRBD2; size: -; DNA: TGTGCCAGCAGTGCGGGGGACCACAATGAGCAGTTCTTC; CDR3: CASSAGDHNEQFF
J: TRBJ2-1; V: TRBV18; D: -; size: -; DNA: TGTGCCAGCTCCCCCTCGGGGTCATTCGTCCTCAATGAGCAGTTCTTC; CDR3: CASSPSGSFVLNEQFF
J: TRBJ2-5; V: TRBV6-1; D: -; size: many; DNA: TGTGCCAGCAGTGCGGACACCCGGCCAGGGGCCCAGTACTTC; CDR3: CASSADTRPGAQYF
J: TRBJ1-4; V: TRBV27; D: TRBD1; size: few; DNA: TGTGCCAGCAGCCACAAGACAGGGGCTAATGAAAAACTGTTTTTT; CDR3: CASSHKTGANEKLFF
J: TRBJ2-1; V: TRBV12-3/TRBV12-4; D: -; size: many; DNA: TGTGCCAGCAGTTTAAGGCCCCTCATCGCGGACTCCTACAATGAGCAGTTCTTC; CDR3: CASSLRPLIADSYNEQFF
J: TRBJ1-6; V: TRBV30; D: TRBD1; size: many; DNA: TGTGCCTGGACAATTAGATCGCTACAGGGGGCTAATTCACCCCTCCACTTT; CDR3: CAWTIRSLQGANSPLHF
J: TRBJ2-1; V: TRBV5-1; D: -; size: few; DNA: TGCGCCAGCAGTAAACGGGGGGCGGCGAGCTCCTACAATGAGCAGTTCTTC; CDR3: CASSKRGAASSYNEQFF
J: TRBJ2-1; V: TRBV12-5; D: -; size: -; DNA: TGTGCTAGTGGTTTCCGGGCGGCAGGATTACGATTAGAGCAGTTCTTC; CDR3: CASGFRAAGLRLEQFF
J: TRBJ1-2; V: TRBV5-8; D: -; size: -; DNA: TGTGCCAGCATCGCCGGACGCAGCTATGGCTACACCTTC; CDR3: CASIAGRSYGYTF
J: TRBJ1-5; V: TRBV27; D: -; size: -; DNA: TGTGCCAGCAGTTTCGGGATGAATCAGCCCCAGCATTTT; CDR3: CASSFGMNQPQHF
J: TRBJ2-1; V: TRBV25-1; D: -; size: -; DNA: TGTGCCAGCAGTCCAATAGGGGAGAAGGGCAATGAGCAGTTCTTC; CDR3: CASSPIGEKGNEQFF
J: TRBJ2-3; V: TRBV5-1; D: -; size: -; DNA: TGCGCCAGCAGCCAGGAGGGGTATATCACAGATACGCAGTATTTT; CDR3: CASSQEGYITDTQYF
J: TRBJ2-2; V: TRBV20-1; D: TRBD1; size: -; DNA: TGCAGTGCTAGAGCCTTCTCGTCGAGACAGGGGAACACCGGGGAGCCGTTTTTT; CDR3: CSARAFSSRQGNTGEPFF
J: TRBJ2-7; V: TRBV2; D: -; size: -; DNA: TGTGCCAGCAGTGAAGCGGGAATATGGGGGAGGGAGCAGTACTTC; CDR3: CASSEAGIWGREQYF
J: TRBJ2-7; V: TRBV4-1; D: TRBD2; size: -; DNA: TGCGCCAGCAGCCAAGGCCGCAGGACGTCGGGCTATGCGGGAGGGCCGAGCTACGAGCAGTACTTC; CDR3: CASSQGRRTSGYAGGPSYEQYF
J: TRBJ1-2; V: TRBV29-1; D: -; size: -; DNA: TGCAGCGTGAGACGTCAAGCTAACTATGGCTACACCTTC; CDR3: CSVRRQANYGYTF
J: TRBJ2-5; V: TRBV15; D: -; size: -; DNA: TGTGCCACCAGCAGGGGGGTAGAGACCCAGTACTTC; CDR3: CATSRGVETQYF
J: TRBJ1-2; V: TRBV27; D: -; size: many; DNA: TGTGCCAGCAGTTTATCTTCCTCGGGCGGAATCTATGGCTACACCTTC; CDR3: CASSLSSSGGIYGYTF
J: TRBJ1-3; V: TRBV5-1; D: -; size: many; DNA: TGCGCCAGCAGCTTAACGACAGATCACCCGTCTGGAAACACCATATATTTT; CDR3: CASSLTTDHPSGNTIYF
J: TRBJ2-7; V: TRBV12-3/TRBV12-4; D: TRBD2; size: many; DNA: TGTGCCAGCACCCCCGGGACTAGCGGGAGAGGCGAGCAGTACTTC; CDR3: CASTPGTSGRGEQYF
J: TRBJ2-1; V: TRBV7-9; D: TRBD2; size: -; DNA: TGTGCCAGCAGTCGACTAGCAGTACAGAATGAGCAGTTCTTC; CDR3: CASSRLAVQNEQFF
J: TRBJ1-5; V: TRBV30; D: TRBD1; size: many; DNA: TGTGCCTGGAGTTCTACAGGGGATCAGCCCCAGCATTTT; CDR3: CAWSSTGDQPQHF
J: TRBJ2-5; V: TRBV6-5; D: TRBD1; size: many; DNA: TGTGCCAGCAGTTCAAGAGGGGGCGATGAAGAGACCCAGTACTTC; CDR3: CASSSRGGDEETQYF
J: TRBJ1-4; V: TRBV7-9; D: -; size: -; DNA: TGTGCCAGCAGCCGCGGACAAAATAATGAAAAACTGTTTTTT; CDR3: CASSRGQNNEKLFF
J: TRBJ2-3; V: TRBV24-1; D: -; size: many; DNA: TGTGCCACCAGTGAGACCCGGCAGGGCCTCACAGATACGCAGTATTTT; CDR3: CATSETRQGLTDTQYF
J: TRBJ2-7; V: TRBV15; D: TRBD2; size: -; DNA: TGTGCCACCAGCGGGAGCGGGAGGGCCTCCTACGAGCAGTACTTC; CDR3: CATSGSGRASYEQYF
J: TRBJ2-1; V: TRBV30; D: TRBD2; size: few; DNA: TGTGCCTGGAGTGCATTTACCGCGGGAGTTCGTAATGAGCAGTTCTTC; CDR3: CAWSAFTAGVRNEQFF
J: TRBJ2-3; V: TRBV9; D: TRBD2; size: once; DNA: TGTGCCAGCAGCGGATCGACTAGCGGGAGAACAGATACGCAGTATTTT; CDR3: CASSGSTSGRTDTQYF
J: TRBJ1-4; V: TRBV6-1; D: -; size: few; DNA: TGTGCCAGCAGTGAAATAAGGGGAGGGCAGCTACGGGAAAAACTGTTTTTT; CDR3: CASSEIRGGQLREKLFF
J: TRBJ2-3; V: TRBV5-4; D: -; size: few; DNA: TGTGCCAGCAGCTTCGGAGTGGCGTACACAGATACGCAGTATTTT; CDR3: CASSFGVAYTDTQYF
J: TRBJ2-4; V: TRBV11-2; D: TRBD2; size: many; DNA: TGTGCCAGCAGCTTCGGGGGGGACATTCAGTACTTC; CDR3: CASSFGGDIQYF
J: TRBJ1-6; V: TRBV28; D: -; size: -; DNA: TGTGCCAGCAGTTTTGGGGGGATCAGTTCACCCCTCCACTTT; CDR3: CASSFGGISSPLHF
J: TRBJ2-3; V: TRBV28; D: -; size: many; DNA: TGTGCCAGCAGTTTGGCCAGGAGGACCGCAGATACGCAGTATTTT; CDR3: CASSLARRTADTQYF